This T cell receptor beta chain was recorded in a study of STAT5B mutations in CD4+ large granular lymphocyte leukemia. Concerning this clone: Antigen specificity is unknown.

Per germline, CDR1 SGHNT and CDR2 YENEEA. With V trimmed by 1 base and J by 0 bases, 3 bases remained unmatched. The CDR3 loop spans 15 amino acids. Clones were read by immunoSEQ multiplex PCR, and TCRdb kept only the in-frame ones, dropping some. The table shows approximately 39,000 clones, with about 82% occurring only once. Study-wide results and limits: TRBV06-family usage was enriched in top patient clones (8/27) versus controls (2/35).

Sequencing was done on a sample of CD4+ T cells from blood buffy coats. The sequence derives from a human donor in good health. The chain joins TRBV11-3 to TRBJ2-7; the match to TRBD2 covers 7 bases. The DNA of the CDR3 is TGTGCCAGCAGCTTAGGTCGGGAGGTCTCCTACGAGCAGTACTTC. Its protein is CASSLGREVSYEQYF.